This T cell receptor beta chain was identified during a study of cytomegalovirus exposure and HLA in healthy donors (dated by TCRdb to the late 2010s). General notes on the study: An earlier analysis of approximately 600 of the donors reported roughly 270 Gb of sequence data and 100 million to 130 million unique TCR beta sequences from about 180 million T cells. In the later analysis, no new phenotypic data were used to find candidate immune exposures; instead, reliance was placed on TCR beta sequences and their occurrence across donors. In a later genetic analysis, genome-wide SNP genotypes for about 55% of the 666 donors were used, and that subset was treated as a discovery cohort. An earlier analysis of approximately 580 of the donors used high-throughput TCR beta sequencing to judge whether each TCR beta V gene segment behaved as functional or pseudogenic. Both class I and class II loci were covered by HLA typing, at four-digit resolution. The study was designed to test whether signatures of past pathogen exposure could be identified by cataloging public T cell receptors. The study used immunosequencing to profile the T cell repertoires of 600 to 850 subjects and linked those repertoires to cytomegalovirus serostatus. Typing coverage differed by locus: A, B, C, DRB1 and DQB1 were typed in about 629-630 donors, DQA1 in 522, DPA1 in approximately 600, and DPB1 in just under 490. Roughly five DR-DQ haplotypes were treated as single units for association and clustering because of strong linkage in the cohort. Among some 410 genotyped donors of the cohort, an average of approximately 250,000 unique TCR beta nucleotide sequences were sequenced per donor, roughly a sixth of them non-productive. The genetic ancestry cluster associated with self-reported Caucasian donors included 65% to 90% of the 300 to 450 genotyped donors. Along with the approximately 700-subject first cohort, a separate validation cohort of over a hundred different subjects was used. The study combined high-throughput TCR immunosequencing, statistical association of individual TCRs with disease status, and machine learning to predict cytomegalovirus infection status. A later analysis re-examined previously published TCR beta repertoires from more than 550 donors and added high-resolution HLA genotyping to investigate patterns of TCR occurrence. Donor age, sex, ethnicity and CMV serostatus were compiled alongside the repertoire data. Around 300 gigabases of sequencing data and approximately 84 million unique TCR sequences were included in an early release covering over 600 HLA-typed donors. Every discovery cohort repertoire had been produced on one sequencing platform. Broad study findings and their caveats: The authors suggested that the approach could potentially be extended to other disease states and immunological phenotypes. Because some donors lacked HLA typing at each locus, the association tests relied only on the typed subset. The cohort was sequenced for TCR beta chains only, and without alpha or paired-chain data the features that could be detected were limited. A few of the identified cytomegalovirus-associated TCR beta chains were confirmed in vitro to be specific for cytomegalovirus antigens. According to a later genetic analysis, donors in an Asian-associated ancestry cluster had fewer N-insertions in productive TCRs than the approximately 630-donor mean. Assigning TCR associations to individual alleles was difficult when HLA alleles, especially DR and DQ, strongly co-occurred. A cluster of highly shared sequence variants was judged likely to represent a technical artifact of the sequencing pipeline. Because counts were too low, about 18 rarely observed V segments, including chromosome 9 orphons, were excluded from the earlier analysis of a few hundred of the donors. A later genetic analysis associated a missense DCLRE1C variant with V-gene and J-gene trimming of TCR beta chains, and an independent cohort replicated the association. In a later analysis, about 17,000 TCR beta sequences were associated with specific HLA alleles at a false discovery rate of 0.05. The study gave a list of over 150 TCR beta chains associated with cytomegalovirus. Broadly in line with IMGT annotations, most TCR beta V segments showed up in productive rearrangements about 90% or about 30% of the time in an earlier analysis of approximately 600 of the donors. A further reported finding was that TCR beta sequences accurately predicted the HLA-A and HLA-B alleles for most subjects in the first cohort. Most CMV-associated TCR beta chains appeared to be HLA-restricted in a later analysis, and the HLA associations seemed to be driven largely by CMV exposure. The classifier was reported to diagnose cytomegalovirus status with high specificity and sensitivity in both the original cohort and the validation cohort. Some IMGT-functional V segments, including TRBV6-2 and TRBV6-3, could not be distinguished by the 87-base-pair reads and were therefore excluded. In a later analysis, the rate of TCR association differed among HLA loci, with DRB1 alleles having the most associated TCRs and HLA-C alleles having the fewest. CMV serostatus was the only immune exposure information available for the cohort. In a later analysis, HLA-associated TCR beta chains showed more clonal expansion and lower generation probabilities than non-associated chains that were equally common. Across donors, most TCR sequences were observed very rarely, whereas some public TCRs were present in many individuals. Sequencing depth was assumed to be roughly uniform across donors in the presence/absence analyses, though that assumption may not hold. Correlated functional status among segregating V segments might reflect linkage disequilibrium, but an unknown experimental factor could not be ruled out. Several of the top co-occurrence clusters appeared to be linked to parvovirus B19, influenza, CMV and Epstein-Barr virus, according to a later analysis.

Comments on this clone: Its antigen remains unidentified. Base quality data are lacking; no much larger clone is found one base away.

Preparation of the library involved the immunoSEQ multiplex PCR assay. A mixture of 60 forward primers for TCR Vbeta segments and 13 reverse primers for TCR Jbeta segments was used in the multiplex PCR. The CDR3 region of rearranged TCR beta genes was amplified from genomic DNA with a multiplex PCR assay. Amplified TCR beta libraries were sequenced as 87-base-pair reads on the Illumina HiSeq System. Under the source paper's analysis protocol: A later analysis counted tens of millions of unique TCR beta chains across the 690 or so repertoires, and around 9.9 million of these chains were shared by at least two donors. Raw reads were error-corrected and collapsed into unique sequences with a nearest-neighbor algorithm that merged closely related sequences to remove PCR and sequencing errors. V, D and J gene segments were assigned by aligning CDR3 sequences to IMGT reference sequences. For a sequence to be retained, a match of at least six nucleotides was required to both a V gene segment and a J gene segment. A rearrangement counted as productive if the CDR3 had no stop codons and remained in frame with V and J, and every other rearrangement counted as non-productive. CDR3 was defined according to IMGT convention as the region running from the second conserved V-encoded cysteine to the conserved J-encoded phenylalanine. The earlier analysis of more than 450 of the donors excluded sequences that lacked an unambiguous match to a single V gene segment. In an earlier analysis of several hundred of the donors, V segments were called functional above 56.7% productive rearrangements and were called segregating when the between-donor standard deviation exceeded 5%. To diagnose cytomegalovirus status from the catalog of TCR beta chain sequences, a statistical classification framework was built. A later analysis assigned V and J genes by comparing TCR nucleotide sequences with IMGT/GENE-DB human TR gene sequences. The TCRdist pipeline was used in a later analysis to assign CDR3 sequences and most-parsimonious VDJ recombination scenarios. In a later analysis, every TCR beta chain was defined by the combination of its CDR3 amino acid sequence and its V-gene family, and reads without a unique V-gene family were dropped. As a way to deal with suspected cross-contamination and a sequencing artifact, a later analysis dropped roughly 620 nucleotide sequences that were highly shared and had low generation probability. In a later analysis, a clonal expansion index was calculated for each public chain from normalized within-repertoire ranks of inferred template counts. A later analysis computed generation probabilities with a VDJ recombination model fitted to out-of-frame rearrangements, and checked the results against IGoR. Hypergeometric tests were used in a later analysis to score TCR-TCR, TCR-HLA and TCR-CMV co-occurrence, with a repertoire-size bias correction applied to the TCR pairs. In a later analysis, false discovery rates were estimated by permuting HLA or CMV assignments 20 times. A later analysis grouped co-occurring TCRs with DBSCAN, adding TCRdist sequence similarity when clustering within HLA-allele-positive subsets. Repertoires with fewer than 30,000 or more than 120,000 public chains, plus five repertoires with anomalous nucleotide sharing, were excluded from co-occurrence clustering. This is the immuneACCESS table as TCRdb keeps it, with only in-frame sequences that have V and J called. A part of the clones is gone; compared with another copy, unresolved V genes explain less than half, and the rest is unexplained. That table gives V, J and clone size, and the DNA gave D and trimming. Counted in this sample were around 110,000 clones; less than 80% of them appeared once. 7.5% to 9.5% of the sample comes from the top ten.

From a lookup of the germline V gene, CDR1 and CDR2 are KGHSH and LQKENI. Inclusive of the bounding cysteine and phenylalanine, the CDR3 is 15 residues long. Here the CDR3 DNA is all that survives: 45 bases in frame from base 1. The V and J ends are trimmed by 5 bases and 5 bases, leaving 19 bases between them. The cohort consisted of 600 or so healthy bone marrow donors. All cohort members were sampled while nominally healthy, although unrecorded immune exposures were likely present. The donor was CMV seropositive and belonged to the group of 250 to 300 seropositive cohort members. Every donor gave a peripheral blood sample, and the peripheral blood mononuclear cells from that sample were used for TCR beta sequencing. Genomic DNA extraction from the blood cell samples was performed with the Qiagen DNeasy Blood Extraction Kit.

The chain links TRBV18 with TRBJ2-7; tentative D gene TRBD1, with 6 bases matching. Material for sequencing was PBMCs. The sequence came from a woman in her thirties or forties in good health and CMV-seropositive. The CDR3 sequence is CASSYGTSRGNEQYF. The nucleotide sequence reads TGTGCCAGCTCATATGGGACCTCAAGGGGGAACGAGCAGTACTTC. When the CDR3 is completed using the reference TRBV18 and TRBJ2-7 genes on either side, the full variable domain is NAGVMQNPRHLVRRRGQEARLRCSPMKGHSHVYWYRQLPEEGLKFMVYLQKENIIDESGMPKERFSAEFPKEGPSILRIQQVVRGDSAAYFCASSYGTSRGNEQYFGPGTRLTVT.